The 27 T cell receptor beta chains below were found in one sample sequenced in a study of response to subunit inactivated influenza vaccine. From the RT-PCR reads, TCRdb called clonotypes with MiXCR, one entry per CDR3 protein. The data hold 800,000 or so distinct CDR3 sequences, with 21% observed a single time. The sample here was PBMCs from blood, taken roughly 5 days after vaccination. Source of these receptors: a man aged 50 to 60 who received an inactivated influenza vaccine.

The chain is built from TRBV15 and TRBJ2-7; TRBD1 matches 8 bases. The CDR3 has 13 residues. CDR1 and CDR2 (germline): LNHNV, YYDKDF (reference sequence). Trimming removed 4 bases from V and 3 bases from J; junction bases left unmatched: 2. The CDR3 DNA follows: TGTGCCACCAGCACCGACAGGGGCTACGAGCAGTACTTC. The encoded protein is CATSTDRGYEQYF. Based on the CDR3 plus reference TRBV15 and TRBJ2-7, the full variable domain is DAMVIQNPRYQVTQFGKPVTLSCSQTLNHNVMYWYQQKSSQAPKLLFHYYDKDFNNEADTPDNFQSRRPNTSFCFLDIRSPGLGDTAMYLCATSTDRGYEQYFGPGTRLTVT.

V and J are TRBV20-1 and TRBJ2-5; D not resolved. The ends were cut back, 2 bases at V and 5 bases at J, with 15 bases in the middle. CDR1 is DFQATT and CDR2 is SNEGSKA in the germline V gene (reference sequence). The CDR3 is 14 amino acids. CDR3 nucleotide sequence: TGCAGTGCTAGACGAGGCAGTGCAGAGGAGACCCAGTACTTC. Its protein product is CSARRGSAEETQYF.

V usage is TRBV25-1 and J usage is TRBJ2-1; 8 bases line up with TRBD2. The CDR3 sequence is 19 residues long. Germline CDR1 MGHDK, CDR2 SYGVNS. V shed 1 base, J shed 4 bases, and the junction held 15 bases outside the gene matches. The CDR3 loop reads CASSESVAGFWDAYNEQFF. Here the CDR3 DNA reads TGTGCCAGCAGTGAATCAGTAGCGGGGTTTTGGGATGCGTACAATGAGCAGTTCTTC.

The rearrangement uses TRBV12-3 or TRBV12-4 and TRBJ2-7, with D tentatively TRBD2 (5 bases). There are 15 residues in the CDR3. Trimming cost V 0 bases and J 0 bases, with 9 bases left between them. The CDR3 loop is CASSLAGEASYEQYF. CDR3 in DNA: TGTGCCAGCAGTTTAGCGGGAGAGGCCTCCTACGAGCAGTACTTC.

This clonotype occurred a few times. The chain joins TRBV5-1 to TRBJ2-7; tentatively, D is TRBD1 or TRBD2 (6 bases each). In germline, CDR1 is SGHRS, CDR2 YFSETQ. The CDR3 runs to 13 residues. Trimming left V 4 bases short and J 3 bases short, with 11 bases between. CDR3 sequence reads: CASSGGTNYEQYF. The DNA of the CDR3 is TGCGCCAGCAGCGGCGGGACAAACTACGAGCAGTACTTC.

To note about this clonotype: The CDR3 ends on some other residue instead of the conserved phenylalanine or tryptophan, so this is likely a read error. The chain uses TRBV20-1 and TRBJ2-2, with D perhaps given as TRBD1 or TRBD2 (5 bases each). CDR1 is DFQATT, CDR2 SNEGSKA, per germline (reference sequence). CDR3 size: 14 residues. Trimming shortened V by 6 bases and J by 2 bases, and 13 bases separated the two germline ends. DNA for the CDR3: TGCAGTGCCAAATCCGGGGCCAACACCGGGGAGCTGTTTCTT. It yields the protein CSAKSGANTGELFL.

J is TRBJ2-2 and V is TRBV10-3, with D possibly being TRBD1 (6 bases). V lost 2 bases and J lost 3, with 22 bases in between. The length of the CDR3 is 19 residues. The V gene's germline CDR1 is ENHRY and CDR2 SYGVKD. CDR3 bases: TGTGCCATCAGTGAGAGGGTTTTCGGGACCTCAGGGGACACCGGGGAGCTGTTTTTT. Translated: CAISERVFGTSGDTGELFF.

CDR3 nucleotide sequence: TGCGCCAGCAGCTTTTGGACAGCCGACTACAATGAGCAGTTCTTC. Translating it yields CASSFWTADYNEQFF. The rearrangement joins TRBV10-2 to TRBJ2-1, with D maybe TRBD1 (6 bases). V gave up 6 bases and J gave up 3 bases, with 15 bases separating them. The CDR3 loop spans 15 amino acids. Germline V gene lookup returns CDR1 WSHSY and CDR2 SAAADI.

This rearrangement joins TRBV6-1 to TRBJ1-2, with TRBD1 identical over 10 bases. Looked up from germline, CDR1 is MNHNS and CDR2 is SASEGT. There are 14 residues in the CDR3. The V gene end was trimmed by 7 bases and the J gene end by 5 bases; junction bases not matched to a gene: 7. In DNA form, the CDR3 reads TGTGCCAGCAAGCCGGGACAGGGGATTTATGGCTACACCTTC. This encodes CASKPGQGIYGYTF.

The sample holds a few counts of this clonotype. The V gene is TRBV11-1, the J gene TRBJ2-3; D may be TRBD1 (7 bases). The CDR3 totals 14 residues. The V end was cut by 3 bases, the J end by 4 bases, with 11 bases between. CDR1 and CDR2 (germline): SGHAT, FQDESV (reference sequence). DNA for the CDR3: TGTGCCAGCAGCTTCACAGGGGAGGCAGATACGCAGTATTTT. Protein: CASSFTGEADTQYF.

This chain uses TRBV7-9 with TRBJ1-2; 10 positions agree with TRBD1. V shed 11 bases and J 2 bases; nucleotides not matched to a gene: 11. The CDR3 is 15 residues long. Germline assignment: CDR1 SEHNR and CDR2 FQNEAQ (reference sequence). This chain's CDR3 is CAGATGTGVNYGYTF. The CDR3 bases are TGTGCCGGCGCCACCGGGACAGGGGTCAACTATGGCTACACCTTC.

This clonotype was picked up a small number of times. The chain recombines TRBV6-2 or TRBV6-3 with TRBJ2-7; no clear D gene. Germline loops: CDR1 MNHEY, CDR2 SVGEGT. The CDR3 has 13 amino acids. Trimming removed 7 bases from V and 1 base from J, with 11 bases in between. CDR3 DNA: TGTGCCAGCACTGAACCTTTTTCCTACGAGCAGTACTTC. Amino acids: CASTEPFSYEQYF.

The rearrangement uses TRBV7-2 and TRBJ1-1, with a tentative D call TRBD1 (5 bases). The CDR3 runs 13 residues. V shed 4 bases and J shed 1 base, with 7 bases lying between them. Looked up from germline, CDR1 is SGHTA and CDR2 is FQGNSA. The CDR3: CASSWTKNTEAFF. In DNA form, the CDR3 reads TGTGCCAGCAGCTGGACAAAGAACACTGAAGCTTTCTTT. Full variable domain (missing parts from reference TRBV7-2 and TRBJ1-1): GAGVSQSPSNKVTEKGKDVELRCDPISGHTALYWYRQSLGQGLEFLIYFQGNSAPDKSGLPSDRFSAERTGGSVSTLTIQRTQQEDSAVYLCASSWTKNTEAFFGQGTRLTVV.

CDR3 amino acids: CASSQSPARQDEQYF. In nucleotides, the CDR3 is TGTGCCAGCAGCCAGAGTCCGGCTAGGCAGGACGAGCAGTACTTC. The V and J genes are TRBV3-1 and TRBJ2-7; D not resolved. Trimming removed 3 bases at V and 5 bases at J, with 17 bases between. Germline loops: CDR1 LGHDT, CDR2 YNNKEL (reference sequence). The CDR3 loop spans 15 amino acids.

The table lists this clonotype with many counts. The chain carries TRBV29-1 and TRBJ2-7, with D perhaps TRBD1 (7 bases). The V gene lost 6 bases and the J gene lost 2 bases, with 17 bases spanning the gap. Germline V CDR1 and CDR2: SQVTM, ANQGSEA. This CDR3 contains 14 residues. CDR3 residues: CSVRGQRDTYEQYF. The CDR3 region has the DNA TGCAGCGTGCGGGGACAGAGAGATACCTACGAGCAGTACTTC.

This clonotype was seen a few times. The gene calls are TRBV29-1 and TRBJ2-1; tentatively, D is TRBD2 (6 bases). The CDR3 totals 13 residues. The ends were cut back, 4 bases at V and 6 bases at J, with 13 bases in the middle. The V gene's germline CDR1 is SQVTM and CDR2 ANQGSEA. The CDR3 sequence: CSVAVQGGNEQFF. The CDR3 DNA reads as TGCAGCGTTGCCGTCCAGGGAGGCAATGAGCAGTTCTTC.

CDR3 DNA: TGCAGCGTTGACTTTCCTAGCGGGATCACAGATACGCAGTATTTT. Translated: CSVDFPSGITDTQYF. The chain carries TRBV29-1 and TRBJ2-3, with TRBD2 identical over 9 bases. The CDR3 consists of 15 residues. With V trimmed by 3 bases and J by 2 bases, 6 bases remained unmatched. CDR1 is SQVTM, CDR2 ANQGSEA, per germline.

This clonotype was counted a few times. This chain joins TRBV20-1 and TRBJ2-3; TRBD2 aligns across 13 bases. The CDR3 consists of 16 residues. The germline V gene encodes CDR1 DFQATT and CDR2 SNEGSKA (reference sequence). The V and J ends lost 5 bases and 1 base, in that order; junction bases with no gene match: 6. The chain's CDR3 is CSASGTSGIRTDTQYF. The CDR3 DNA sequence: TGCAGTGCTTCCGGGACTAGCGGGATCCGCACAGATACGCAGTATTTT.

In this sample, this clonotype turned up a few times. The rearrangement uses TRBV28 and TRBJ2-7; possible D gene TRBD1, 6 bases. In germline, CDR1 is MDHEN, CDR2 SYDVKM. The V and J ends lost 3 bases and 9 bases respectively, with 15 bases between them. This CDR3 region has 13 residues. The CDR3 DNA is TGTGCCAGCAGTTTGCCAGGGGCAGGGGTGCAGTACTTC. It yields the protein CASSLPGAGVQYF.

The chain uses TRBV3-1 and TRBJ1-4; a weak D match, TRBD1 (5 bases). Trimming left V 2 bases short and J 3 bases short, with 10 bases between. Germline CDR1 is LGHDT and CDR2 is YNNKEL (reference sequence). The CDR3 has 15 residues. CDR3 DNA: TGTGCCAGCAGCCAAAAGACAGAACCTAATGAAAAACTGTTTTTT. The encoded protein is CASSQKTEPNEKLFF.

This clonotype was counted only a few times. The chain combines TRBV7-3 with TRBJ2-2; D is unclear. Germline V gives CDR1 SGHTA, CDR2 FQGTGA. V lost 3 bases and J lost 7, with 15 bases in between. This CDR3 has 15 residues. CDR3 amino acids: CASSLTPRLGGELFF. The DNA of the CDR3 is TGTGCCAGCAGCTTGACCCCCCGACTCGGCGGGGAGCTGTTTTTT. The complete variable domain, with remaining parts taken from reference TRBV7-3 and TRBJ2-2, reads GAGVSQTPSNKVTEKGKYVELRCDPISGHTALYWYRQSLGQGPEFLIYFQGTGAADDSGLPNDRFFAVRPEGSVSTLKIQRTERGDSAVYLCASSLTPRLGGELFFGEGSRLTVL.

The chain is built from TRBV7-9 and TRBJ2-5, with no clear D. V gave up 5 bases and J gave up 10 bases, with 14 bases separating them. The CDR3 runs 12 residues. CDR1 and CDR2 from the germline V gene are SEHNR and FQNEAQ (reference sequence). The chain's CDR3 is CASSPALMGQYF. The CDR3, as DNA: TGTGCCAGCAGCCCAGCCCTGATGGGCCAGTACTTC.

This clonotype appeared a few times. This rearrangement joins TRBV5-1 to TRBJ2-2; 7 positions match TRBD2. V dropped 3 bases and J dropped 5; count of bases not matched to a gene: 7. Germline V lookup: CDR1 SGHRS, CDR2 YFSETQ. This CDR3 comprises 15 residues. As DNA, the CDR3 is TGCGCCAGCAGCTCCCGGACCGGGGGGACCGGGGAGCTGTTTTTT. This gives the protein CASSSRTGGTGELFF.

The J gene is TRBJ2-3, the V gene TRBV5-1; 12 bases agree with TRBD2. In germline, CDR1 is SGHRS, CDR2 YFSETQ. J gave up 4 bases and V 4 bases, and 7 bases lay outside the gene matches. The CDR3 runs 16 residues. The CDR3 sequence: CASSISSGGAPDTQYF. CDR3 in DNA: TGCGCCAGCAGCATCTCTAGCGGGGGGGCTCCAGATACGCAGTATTTT.

This clonotype was observed many times. The chain couples TRBV12-3 or TRBV12-4 to TRBJ2-3; possible D gene TRBD1, 6 bases. Deletions cut 5 bases from V and 3 bases from J, with 12 bases between. The length of the CDR3 is 14 residues. The CDR3 loop is CASSPATGTDTQYF. DNA of the CDR3: TGTGCCAGCAGTCCGGCTACAGGGACAGATACGCAGTATTTT.

This clonotype was picked up a small number of times. This chain links TRBV4-1 with TRBJ2-7; D not certain. V was clipped by 0 bases and J by 3 bases, with 12 bases between them. Germline V lookup: CDR1 MGHRA, CDR2 YSYEKL. This CDR3 region has 15 residues. The CDR3 protein is CASSQDNQGDYEQYF. In DNA, the CDR3 is TGCGCCAGCAGCCAAGATAACCAAGGAGACTACGAGCAGTACTTC.

This clonotype has only a few counts. The CDR3 loop reads CSARDSRQGVYEQYF. DNA for the CDR3: TGCAGTGCTAGAGATTCCCGACAGGGGGTCTACGAGCAGTACTTC. The chain employs TRBV20-1 and TRBJ2-7; 9 bases are a match to TRBD1. The germline V gene encodes CDR1 DFQATT and CDR2 SNEGSKA (reference sequence). Losses at the gene ends were 0 bases for V and 3 bases for J; bases not matched to a gene: 6. CDR3 length: 15 residues.